A single sample gave rise to the 16 T cell receptor beta chains below, sequenced in a study of cytomegalovirus exposure and HLA in healthy donors. Both 60 Vbeta primers and 13 Jbeta primers went into the PCR. The repertoire was sequenced with immunoSEQ multiplex PCR; TCRdb's copy has only in-frame clones and lacks some. The sample consists of around 160,000 clones, 80% to 85% of them appearing once. Source material: PBMCs. The source is a man aged 50 to 60 in good health and CMV-seropositive.

The J gene is TRBJ2-1, the V gene TRBV19; 9 nucleotides align to TRBD1. Germline CDR1 LNHDA, CDR2 SQIVND (reference sequence). V lost 4 bases, J lost 1 base, and 2 bases stayed unmatched. The CDR3 is 15 amino acids. Here the CDR3 reads CASSTQGASYNEQFF. The CDR3 nucleotides read TGTGCCAGTAGTACACAGGGGGCTTCCTACAATGAGCAGTTCTTC.

This rearrangement joins TRBV27 to TRBJ2-7, with 7 bases identical to TRBD2. With 9 bases clipped from V and 4 bases from J, the junction kept 6 bases outside the gene matches. Per the germline V gene, CDR1 is MNHEY and CDR2 is SMNVEV (reference sequence). CDR3 length: 12 residues. In DNA form, the CDR3 reads TGTGCCAGTGGCGGCGGGGGTTACGAGCAGTACTTC. It encodes CASGGGGYEQYF.

The chain uses TRBV7-9 and TRBJ1-2, with D possibly being TRBD1 (5 bases). The V end was cut by 8 bases, the J end by 4 bases, with 17 bases between. Germline values: CDR1 SEHNR, CDR2 FQNEAQ (reference sequence). There are 14 residues in the CDR3. For the CDR3, the DNA is TGTGCCAGCGGAGGGACGGACGTACGCTATGGCTACACCTTC. Translation gives CASGGTDVRYGYTF.

This clone was observed a single time. The chain carries TRBV7-2 and TRBJ1-6; TRBD1 is a possible D gene (6 bases). Germline CDR1 is SGHTA and CDR2 is FQGNSA. Trimming cost V 0 bases and J 0 bases, with 12 bases left between them. CDR3 size: 18 residues. The CDR3 DNA reads TGTGCCAGCAGCTTAGCTGGCCGGGACATCTCCTATAATTCACCCCTCCACTTT. It is translated as CASSLAGRDISYNSPLHF.

The rearrangement links TRBV5-8 to TRBJ1-2; the match to TRBD1 covers 9 bases. The CDR3 runs to 14 residues. The V gene end was trimmed by 1 base and the J gene end by 6 bases; junction bases not matched to a gene: 4. The germline gives CDR1 SGHTS, CDR2 YDEGEE. In DNA, the CDR3 is TGTGCCAGCAGCTTGAAGACAGGGGGTAATGGCTACACCTTC. Its translation is CASSLKTGGNGYTF.

The chain combines TRBV2 with TRBJ1-1; possibly TRBD1 for D (5 bases). The CDR3 is 15 amino acids. Deletions cut 1 base from V and 4 bases from J, with 13 bases between. CDR1 and CDR2 from the germline V gene are SNHLY and FYNNEI. CDR3 sequence: CASSEGNYGGTEAFF. In DNA, the CDR3 is TGTGCCAGCAGTGAAGGCAACTACGGGGGCACTGAAGCTTTCTTT.

V and J are TRBV14 and TRBJ1-1, with D perhaps matching TRBD1 (5 bases). There are 14 residues in the CDR3. V gave up 3 bases and J gave up 1 base, with 9 bases separating them. Germline V gene data show CDR1 as SGHDN and CDR2 as FVKESK. The CDR3 coding sequence is TGTGCCAGCAGCCAGTACACAGGGAACACTGAAGCTTTCTTT. Translating it yields CASSQYTGNTEAFF.

This clone was observed once. In DNA, the CDR3 is TGTGCCAGCAGCAGCGGCCGCCTGGAGCAGTACTTC. Translating it yields CASSSGRLEQYF. This sequence joins TRBV7-6 and TRBJ2-7; D possibly corresponds to TRBD2 (5 bases). With 5 bases removed from V and 7 bases from J, the gap between germline ends came to 12 bases. Looked up from germline, CDR1 is SGHVS and CDR2 is FNYEAQ. This CDR3 is 12 amino acids long.

This clone was found once. This chain joins TRBV4-2 and TRBJ2-7, with D perhaps matching TRBD1 (5 bases). Germline V gene data show CDR1 as LGHNA and CDR2 as YNFKEQ. V lost 0 bases and J 7 bases, leaving 16 bases between the germline ends. The CDR3 is 15 residues long. Here the CDR3 DNA reads TGTGCCAGCAGCCAAGACCGGACAACCCTCCGGGAGCAGTACTTC. Protein: CASSQDRTTLREQYF.

The J gene is TRBJ2-1, the V gene TRBV5-8; weak D call: TRBD2 (5 bases). The length of the CDR3 is 15 residues. V gave up 0 bases and J gave up 4 bases, with 11 bases separating them. Germline V gene sequence: CDR1 SGHTS, CDR2 YDEGEE. As DNA, the CDR3 is TGTGCCAGCAGCTTGGAGGACTGGGAATACAATGAGCAGTTCTTC. Protein: CASSLEDWEYNEQFF.

The chain is built from TRBV19 and TRBJ1-1, with 9 bases aligning to TRBD1. V lost 1 base, J lost 0 bases, and 9 bases stayed unmatched. Germline V gene lookup returns CDR1 LNHDA and CDR2 SQIVND (reference sequence). The CDR3 is 18 residues long. CDR3 bases: TGTGCCAGTAGTATAGGACCGGGACAGGGAACCATGAACACTGAAGCTTTCTTT. Translated, it gives CASSIGPGQGTMNTEAFF.

This clone was counted a single time. J is TRBJ2-1 and V is TRBV27; D possibly corresponds to TRBD2 (6 bases). V was trimmed by 3 bases and J by 1 base, leaving 13 bases between them. CDR3 length: 16 amino acids. Germline V gives CDR1 MNHEY, CDR2 SMNVEV (reference sequence). The CDR3 DNA sequence: TGTGCCAGCAGTTTCTATGTTGCGGGATCCTACAATGAGCAGTTCTTC. It encodes CASSFYVAGSYNEQFF.

The chain carries TRBV30 and TRBJ1-2; D gene unclear. CDR3 length equals 15 residues. In germline, CDR1 is GTSNPN, CDR2 SVGIG (reference sequence). V shed 1 base and J shed 1 base, with 13 bases lying between them. The CDR3: CAWSDWAGINYGYTF. CDR3 bases: TGTGCCTGGAGTGATTGGGCAGGCATTAACTATGGCTACACCTTC.

The chain combines TRBV28 with TRBJ2-3; D might be TRBD1 (8 bases). This CDR3 region has 15 residues. The germline V gene encodes CDR1 MDHEN and CDR2 SYDVKM. V lost 4 bases, J lost 4 bases, and 15 bases lay in between. The CDR3 here is CASSSQGAGADTQYF. The CDR3 nucleotides are TGTGCCAGCAGTTCGCAGGGGGCGGGGGCAGATACGCAGTATTTT. The variable domain in full, completed from reference TRBV28 and TRBJ2-3, reads DVKVTQSSRYLVKRTGEKVFLECVQDMDHENMFWYRQDPGLGLRLIYFSYDVKMKEKGDIPEGYSVSREKKERFSLILESASTNQTSMYLCASSSQGAGADTQYFGPGTRLTVL.

The chain uses TRBV5-1 and TRBJ1-1, with D uncertain. The germline V and J ends were trimmed by 0 bases and 0 bases, with 9 bases remaining between them. Germline V lookup: CDR1 SGHRS, CDR2 YFSETQ. This CDR3 is 15 amino acids long. The CDR3 DNA reads TGCGCCAGCAGCTTGGCCCCAGGAATGAACACTGAAGCTTTCTTT. It yields the protein CASSLAPGMNTEAFF.

The CDR3 here is CASSPGENTEAFF. The CDR3 DNA follows: TGTGCCAGCTCACCCGGAGAGAACACTGAAGCTTTCTTT. The rearrangement joins TRBV18 to TRBJ1-1; D unclear. This CDR3 has 13 residues. Trimming took off 3 bases at V and 1 base at J, with 6 bases between the two ends. Germline assignment: CDR1 KGHSH and CDR2 LQKENI.